This T cell receptor beta chain was found in a study of blood T cell repertoires in COVID-19. Profiling relied on immunoSEQ multiplex PCR, and the TCRdb table lists in-frame clones only, not all of them. Among 150,000 to 200,000 clones, 88% were seen once, and the ten largest hold around 7%. This CDR3 region has 15 residues. V was cut by 6 bases and J by 5 bases, with 19 bases left in between. The germline V gene has CDR1 MNHEY and CDR2 SMNVEV (reference sequence). The source is a woman in her 50s who had recovered from COVID-19. The sequenced sample was PBMCs or T cells enriched from blood (not recorded which). The chain couples TRBV27 to TRBJ2-5, with D tentatively TRBD1 (5 bases). The CDR3: CASRLAGPTHETQYF. CDR3 in DNA: TGTGCCAGCAGGCTTGCAGGGCCCACCCATGAGACCCAGTACTTC.